Shown below are 14 T cell receptor beta chains from a single sample sequenced in a study of T cells in tuberculosis. The time point denotes: new active TB diagnosis, blood taken before or within 7 days of starting treatment. Clones were read by immunoSEQ multiplex PCR, and TCRdb kept only the in-frame ones, dropping some. The data show fewer than 40,000 clones, with around 93% seen just once and 2% to 3% held by the top ten. The starting material was PBMCs, obtained at tuberculosis diagnosis. These receptors all stem from an adult with tuberculosis.

CDR3 nucleotide sequence: TGTGCCTGGGAAACGAACCTAGATACTAGAGGGCAAGTCGAGACTCGAATCACAGATACGCAGTATTTT. Amino acid sequence: CAWETNLDTRGQVETRITDTQYF. This sequence joins TRBV30 and TRBJ2-3; the D gene is possibly TRBD2 (5 bases). The CDR3 extends over 23 amino acids. With 5 bases removed from V and 2 bases from J, the gap between germline ends came to 41 bases. Germline lookup yields CDR1 GTSNPN and CDR2 SVGIG (reference sequence).

V and J are TRBV5-1 and TRBJ2-3; perhaps TRBD1 as D (6 bases). In germline, CDR1 is SGHRS, CDR2 YFSETQ. The CDR3 sequence is 14 residues long. Trimming left V 3 bases short and J 2 bases short, with 10 bases between. The DNA of the CDR3 is TGCGCCAGCAGCTCAGGACAGTACACAGATACGCAGTATTTT. Translation: CASSSGQYTDTQYF.

The rearrangement joins TRBV5-1 to TRBJ2-2, with 7 bases lining up with TRBD2. Germline lookup yields CDR1 SGHRS and CDR2 YFSETQ. This CDR3 region has 16 residues. With 0 bases clipped from V and 2 bases from J, the junction kept 4 bases outside the gene matches. Here the CDR3 reads CASSLDAAGNTGELFF. CDR3 coding DNA: TGCGCCAGCAGCTTGGATGCAGCGGGAAACACCGGGGAGCTGTTTTTT. Drawing the rest from reference TRBV5-1 and TRBJ2-2, the complete variable domain is KAGVTQTPRYLIKTRGQQVTLSCSPISGHRSVSWYQQTPGQGLQFLFEYFSETQRNKGNFPGRFSGRQFSNSRSEMNVSTLELGDSALYLCASSLDAAGNTGELFFGEGSRLTVL.

The chain carries TRBV5-1 and TRBJ2-6; 7 nucleotides agree with TRBD1. The V gene's germline CDR1 is SGHRS and CDR2 YFSETQ. The junction had 9 bases not matched to a gene; V was cut back by 0 bases and J by 0 bases. The CDR3 has 19 residues. This CDR3 reads CASSLAKEGGGSGANVLTF. CDR3 sequence (DNA): TGCGCCAGCAGCTTGGCCAAGGAAGGGGGCGGCTCTGGGGCCAACGTCCTGACTTTC.

The chain employs TRBV27 and TRBJ2-2, with 9 bases matching TRBD2. CDR1 and CDR2 from the germline V gene are MNHEY and SMNVEV (reference sequence). V lost 2 bases, J lost 7 bases, and 2 bases stayed unmatched. The CDR3 runs to 14 residues. The CDR3 coding sequence is TGTGCCAGCAGTTTAGCGGGGGGGATCGGGGAGCTGTTTTTT. Amino acids: CASSLAGGIGELFF.

The table lists this clone with a count of one. This chain connects TRBV28 to TRBJ2-2; D not certain. This CDR3 has 14 amino acids. V lost 7 bases, J lost 4 bases, and 13 bases lay in between. Germline lookup yields CDR1 MDHEN and CDR2 SYDVKM. CDR3 coding DNA: TGTGCCAGCAAGACTGACGGAGCCACCGGGGAGCTGTTTTTT. Translating gives CASKTDGATGELFF.

The chain couples TRBV5-1 to TRBJ1-2, with 9 bases fitting TRBD1. CDR3 length: 15 amino acids. Trimming took 0 bases from V and 14 from J; bases not matched to a gene: 14. Germline assignment: CDR1 SGHRS and CDR2 YFSETQ. The CDR3 sequence: CASSLGDREAGDVTF. The CDR3 DNA reads TGCGCCAGCAGCTTGGGGGACAGGGAGGCCGGGGACGTAACCTTC.

The chain recombines TRBV6-5 with TRBJ1-2, with 8 bases matching TRBD1. CDR3 length equals 16 residues. V shed 0 bases, J shed 5 bases, and the junction held 8 bases outside the gene matches. Germline CDR1 is MNHEY and CDR2 is SVGAGI. The CDR3 sequence: CASSYSGVRGPYGYTF. The CDR3 DNA follows: TGTGCCAGCAGTTACTCGGGTGTCAGGGGGCCTTATGGCTACACCTTC.

The V call is TRBV6-5, the J call TRBJ1-2; possible D gene TRBD1, 5 bases. From germline, CDR1 is MNHEY and CDR2 SVGAGI. The ends were cut back, 4 bases at V and 1 base at J, with 13 bases in the middle. CDR3 length equals 15 residues. CDR3 region: CASSFDARGNYGYTF. The CDR3 bases are TGTGCCAGCAGTTTCGACGCTAGGGGTAACTATGGCTACACCTTC.

The V and J genes are TRBV2 and TRBJ1-1, with a weak D call TRBD1 (6 bases). The CDR3 contains 15 residues. CDR1 and CDR2 (germline): SNHLY, FYNNEI. V was trimmed by 2 bases and J by 1 base, leaving 11 bases between them. The CDR3 loop is CASSERAGENTEAFF. The CDR3 coding sequence is TGTGCCAGCAGTGAAAGGGCAGGGGAGAACACTGAAGCTTTCTTT. Full variable domain (remainder filled in from reference TRBV2 and TRBJ1-1): EPEVTQTPSHQVTQMGQEVILRCVPISNHLYFYWYRQILGQKVEFLVSFYNNEISEKSEIFDDQFSVERPDGSNFTLKIRSTKLEDSAMYFCASSERAGENTEAFFGQGTRLTVV.

The chain uses TRBV19 and TRBJ2-7, with D possibly being TRBD1 (5 bases). V lost 6 bases and J lost 0, with 15 bases in between. Germline CDR1 LNHDA, CDR2 SQIVND (reference sequence). CDR3 length: 15 residues. DNA of the CDR3: TGTGCCAGTAGCCTCGGACACCAGGGCTCCTACGAGCAGTACGTC. Protein product: CASSLGHQGSYEQYV.

V is TRBV30 and J is TRBJ1-3, with a possible D match to TRBD1 (5 bases). The CDR3 spans 14 residues. Germline V gene lookup returns CDR1 GTSNPN and CDR2 SVGIG (reference sequence). Trimming left V 3 bases short and J 4 bases short, with 13 bases between. The CDR3 bases are TGTGCCTGGAGGTCGCAGGGTATCGGAAACACCATATATTTT. It is translated as CAWRSQGIGNTIYF.

In its sample, this clone was seen a few times. This sequence joins TRBV23-1 and TRBJ2-1; D is uncertain. TRBV23-1 has ORF status, its function being uncertain. Trimming stripped 0 bases from V and 6 bases from J, with 3 bases between. There are 12 residues in the CDR3. This CDR3 is CASSQSSNEQFF. The CDR3, as DNA: TGCGCCAGCAGTCAATCGAGCAATGAGCAGTTCTTC.

This rearrangement joins TRBV25-1 to TRBJ2-6; D ambiguous. CDR3 length: 15 residues. Germline values: CDR1 MGHDK, CDR2 SYGVNS. Trimming took off 2 bases at V and 2 bases at J, with 7 bases between the two ends. The DNA of the CDR3 is TGTGCCAGCAGTGAAGGCCAAGCTGGGGCCAACGTCCTGACTTTC. Protein sequence: CASSEGQAGANVLTF.